Detailed here is one T cell receptor beta chain. Its antigen is unknown. Samples were taken at baseline and on day 1 of cycles 4 and 7. The J segment lost 8 bases and the V segment lost 5 bases, leaving 7 bases of the junction unmatched. Germline CDR1 and CDR2: SGHTA and FQGTGA. The CDR3 contains 14 residues. This sample was included in a study of OX40 agonist ivuxolimab in advanced cancers. Study conclusions and caveats: Partial responders dosed at 0.1-3.0 mg/kg displayed clonal expansion ranking among the lowest.

Sequencing was performed with immunoSEQ multiplex PCR; in TCRdb, only in-frame clones are kept and a portion is missing. The sample lists approximately 60,000 clones, 75% to 90% occurring once. The TCR comes from an adult with an advanced solid tumor such as melanoma, head and neck, liver or kidney cancer. The chain has TRBV7-3 and TRBJ2-1; TRBD2 matches 9 bases. The material sequenced was CD4+ or CD8+ T cells sorted from blood, taken in a trial of the OX40 agonist ivuxolimab. The DNA for the CDR3 is TGTGCCAGCAGCCTTACAGCGGGAGGAGATGAGCAGTTCTTC. Residues: CASSLTAGGDEQFF.